This T cell receptor beta chain emerged from a study of blood T cell repertoires in COVID-19. Study details: Spain, Italy and the United States supplied samples that represented acute and convalescent COVID-19.

Original handling: Reference gene primers were amplified, and this amplification served to estimate nucleated cell counts. Generated by immunoSEQ multiplex PCR, the TCRdb table keeps only in-frame clones and is missing some. V and J calls and clone size are copied from that table; D and trimming were computed from the DNA. The sample contains roughly 250,000 clones, approximately 79% of which appear only once. The ends were cut back, 6 bases at V and 4 bases at J, with 14 bases in the middle. This CDR3 region has 14 residues. Germline CDR1 and CDR2: ENHRY and SYGVKD. The J gene is TRBJ2-3, the V gene TRBV10-3; D possibly corresponds to TRBD2 (6 bases). The sequenced material came from peripheral blood. This TCR was recovered from a woman older than 75 with active or convalescent COVID-19. The CDR3 sequence: CAIRGGRDSDTQYF. CDR3 in DNA: TGTGCCATCAGAGGAGGCAGGGACTCAGATACGCAGTATTTT.